A single sample gave rise to the 22 T cell receptor beta chains below, sequenced in a study of technical replicates of blood from a handful of donors. Sequencing used immunoSEQ multiplex PCR; TCRdb keeps in-frame clones, though not all of them. The repertoire has about 80,000 clones, 75% to 95% of them found once; the top ten carry around 0.4%. The sample was T cells isolated from PBMCs. These receptors were obtained from a human donor in good health.

The chain joins TRBV29-1 to TRBJ2-4, with D possibly being TRBD1 (6 bases). V was trimmed by 8 bases and J by 1 base, leaving 15 bases between them. The V gene's germline CDR1 is SQVTM and CDR2 ANQGSEA. The CDR3 is made up of 14 amino acids. Written as DNA, the CDR3 is TGCAGCTCCCGGCAGGGGCCGGCCAAAAACATTCAGTACTTC. This codes for CSSRQGPAKNIQYF.

The chain links TRBV7-9 to TRBJ2-3; TRBD1 matches at 7 bases. The length of the CDR3 is 17 residues. Germline lookup yields CDR1 SEHNR and CDR2 FQNEAQ (reference sequence). V was pared by 2 bases and J by 4 bases, with 12 bases of the junction left unmatched. CDR3 DNA sequence: TGTGCCAGCAGCTTACAAAACAGGGGACCAAGCTCAGATACGCAGTATTTT. Amino acids: CASSLQNRGPSSDTQYF.

The V gene is TRBV7-3, the J gene TRBJ2-5; D possibly corresponds to TRBD2 (7 bases). V was clipped by 5 bases and J by 0 bases, with 19 bases between them. Germline-derived CDR1 and CDR2 are SGHTA and FQGTGA. The CDR3 consists of 17 residues. CDR3 amino acids: CASSPTAGAGYQETQYF. In DNA form, the CDR3 reads TGTGCCAGCAGCCCCACGGCGGGGGCGGGATACCAAGAGACCCAGTACTTC. Using reference TRBV7-3 and TRBJ2-5 for the parts outside the CDR3, the full variable domain is GAGVSQTPSNKVTEKGKYVELRCDPISGHTALYWYRQSLGQGPEFLIYFQGTGAADDSGLPNDRFFAVRPEGSVSTLKIQRTERGDSAVYLCASSPTAGAGYQETQYFGPGTRLLVL.

The chain links TRBV14 to TRBJ2-7; D is possibly TRBD1 (5 bases). CDR1 SGHDN and CDR2 FVKESK come from the germline V gene. There are 14 residues in the CDR3. With 4 bases removed from V and 1 base from J, the gap between germline ends came to 11 bases. The CDR3 is CASSLQRQSYEQYF. The CDR3 DNA sequence: TGTGCCAGCAGCCTCCAAAGACAGTCCTACGAGCAGTACTTC.

The chain recombines TRBV4-3 with TRBJ1-2; D perhaps matches TRBD1 (6 bases). With 0 bases removed from V and 7 bases from J, the gap between germline ends came to 15 bases. The CDR3 runs to 15 residues. Germline assignment: CDR1 LGHNA and CDR2 YSLEER. CDR3 bases: TGCGCCAGCAGCCAAGAAGGGGGTTGGGGTTCTGGCTACACCTTC. It is translated as CASSQEGGWGSGYTF.

The chain has TRBV19 and TRBJ1-1, with D uncertain. Germline V CDR1 and CDR2: LNHDA, SQIVND (reference sequence). V was cut by 7 bases and J by 6 bases, with 9 bases left in between. The CDR3 is made up of 11 amino acids. The CDR3 reads CASIRVAEAFF. Written as DNA, the CDR3 is TGTGCCAGTATAAGAGTGGCTGAAGCTTTCTTT.

The gene calls are TRBV11-1 and TRBJ2-3; TRBD1 aligns across 8 bases. CDR3 length: 16 residues. Per germline, CDR1 SGHAT and CDR2 FQDESV (reference sequence). V gave up 5 bases and J gave up 2 bases; unmatched junction bases: 9. Here the CDR3 DNA reads TGTGCCAGCAGCCGGGGCCGGGACAGGAACACAGATACGCAGTATTTT. It translates to CASSRGRDRNTDTQYF.

V is TRBV4-1 and J is TRBJ1-2, with unresolved D. CDR1 and CDR2 from the germline V gene are MGHRA and YSYEKL. The CDR3 spans 13 residues. V lost 2 bases and J lost 0, with 4 bases in between. CDR3 sequence: CASSQISNYGYTF. CDR3 bases: TGCGCCAGCAGCCAAATCTCTAACTATGGCTACACCTTC.

The chain's CDR3 is CASSLYSGSTYEQYF. The CDR3 DNA sequence: TGTGCCAGCAGTTTATATTCAGGTTCCACCTACGAGCAGTACTTC. The V gene is TRBV28, the J gene TRBJ2-7; D is uncertain. The CDR3 consists of 15 residues. Trimming removed 1 base from V and 2 bases from J, with 12 bases in between. CDR1 is MDHEN and CDR2 is SYDVKM in the germline V gene.

V and J are TRBV5-1 and TRBJ2-2; TRBD2 matches 10 bases. The CDR3 loop spans 16 amino acids. Germline V lookup: CDR1 SGHRS, CDR2 YFSETQ. The trim removed 1 base at V and 6 bases at J, leaving 6 bases unmatched. CDR3 in DNA: TGCGCCAGCAGCTTGAGGATAGCGGGAGGTTCCGGGGAGCTGTTTTTT. Protein product: CASSLRIAGGSGELFF.

The chain carries TRBV13 and TRBJ2-2; D possibly corresponds to TRBD2 (5 bases). The germline V gene encodes CDR1 PRHDT and CDR2 FYEKMQ (reference sequence). The CDR3 totals 14 residues. Trimming left V 4 bases short and J 3 bases short, with 9 bases between. CDR3 in DNA: TGTGCCAGCAGCTCCACTAGGTACACCGGGGAGCTGTTTTTT. Translated: CASSSTRYTGELFF. Complete variable domain (other parts from reference TRBV13 and TRBJ2-2): AAGVIQSPRHLIKEKRETATLKCYPIPRHDTVYWYQQGPGQDPQFLISFYEKMQSDKGSIPDRFSAQQFSDYHSELNMSSLELGDSALYFCASSSTRYTGELFFGEGSRLTVL.

The J gene is TRBJ2-1, the V gene TRBV27; TRBD1 matches at 9 bases. CDR3 length: 16 residues. Per the germline V gene, CDR1 is MNHEY and CDR2 is SMNVEV (reference sequence). The V segment lost 4 bases and the J segment 3 bases; nucleotides outside the gene matches: 7. The CDR3 spells CASSYYGQGNYNEQFF. In DNA, the CDR3 is TGTGCCAGCAGTTACTATGGACAGGGGAACTACAATGAGCAGTTCTTC.

V is TRBV27 and J is TRBJ2-7, with TRBD2 matching over 13 bases. This CDR3 is 13 amino acids long. V lost 5 bases, J lost 6 bases, and 1 base stayed unmatched. Germline loops: CDR1 MNHEY, CDR2 SMNVEV (reference sequence). CDR3 nucleotide sequence: TGTGCCAGCAGTACTAGCGGGAGGGGCGAGCAGTACTTC. Residues: CASSTSGRGEQYF.

In its sample, this clone was seen once. V is TRBV19 and J is TRBJ2-6; D is undetermined. The CDR3 contains 16 residues. CDR1 LNHDA and CDR2 SQIVND come from the germline V gene (reference sequence). V lost 3 bases and J lost 11, with 20 bases in between. DNA for the CDR3: TGTGCCAGTAGTATTAATTTCCGCTCTAGTTATGACGTCCTGACTTTC. Encoded protein: CASSINFRSSYDVLTF.

The CDR3 bases are TGTGCCAGCAGCGGCAGGGACGGGGTGACAGGGACTGAAGCTTTCTTT. It is translated as CASSGRDGVTGTEAFF. The chain couples TRBV7-9 to TRBJ1-1, with 7 positions matching TRBD1. The germline V gene encodes CDR1 SEHNR and CDR2 FQNEAQ (reference sequence). V lost 5 bases and J lost 5; bases outside the gene matches: 14. CDR3 length: 16 residues.

The chain recombines TRBV7-8 with TRBJ1-1; a weak D match, TRBD1 (6 bases). The CDR3 has 15 residues. V was pared by 8 bases and J by 1 base, with 17 bases between. Per germline, CDR1 SGHVS and CDR2 FQNEAQ. CDR3 in DNA: TGTGCCAGCCTGATTCCCAACAGGGCGAACACTGAAGCTTTCTTT. Translation gives CASLIPNRANTEAFF. The variable domain in full, completed from reference TRBV7-8 and TRBJ1-1, reads GAGVSQSPRYKVAKRGQDVALRCDPISGHVSLFWYQQALGQGPEFLTYFQNEAQLDKSGLPSDRFFAERPEGSVSTLKIQRTQQEDSAVYLCASLIPNRANTEAFFGQGTRLTVV.

This chain links TRBV4-3 with TRBJ2-1; D possibly corresponds to TRBD1 (5 bases). The CDR3 has 14 residues. V was cut by 1 base and J by 9 bases, with 13 bases left in between. Germline CDR1 reads LGHNA; CDR2 reads YSLEER. CDR3 nucleotides: TGCGCCAGCAGCCAAGGACTGGGGCAGGTTGAGCAGTTCTTC. This gives the protein CASSQGLGQVEQFF.

The rearrangement joins TRBV5-4 to TRBJ1-3; TRBD1 is a possible D gene (6 bases). This CDR3 has 15 amino acids. Trimming left V 4 bases short and J 3 bases short, with 14 bases between. In germline, CDR1 is SGHNT, CDR2 YYREEE (reference sequence). CDR3: CASSTQGRSGNTIYF. CDR3 nucleotides: TGTGCCAGCAGCACACAGGGCAGGAGTGGAAACACCATATATTTT.

The rearrangement joins TRBV10-1 to TRBJ1-2; D gene ambiguous. The germline CDR1 and CDR2 sequences are WNHNN and SYGVQD (reference sequence). V was cut by 2 bases and J by 4 bases, with 5 bases left in between. This CDR3 is built from 12 residues. The CDR3: CASSEGSYGYTF. The CDR3 DNA sequence: TGCGCCAGCAGTGAGGGGAGCTATGGCTACACCTTC.

CDR3 DNA: TGTGCCAGCAGTCCGGGGGGGGAGACCCAGTACTTC. Protein product: CASSPGGETQYF. This chain joins TRBV25-1 and TRBJ2-5; TRBD2 matches at 8 bases. The CDR3 runs 12 residues. The germline V gene encodes CDR1 MGHDK and CDR2 SYGVNS. Trimming at V came to 5 bases and at J to 5 bases, leaving 1 base not matched to a gene.

This chain links TRBV19 with TRBJ2-2; 9 bases match TRBD2. The CDR3 is 16 amino acids. Germline-derived CDR1 and CDR2 are LNHDA and SQIVND (reference sequence). J gave up 5 bases and V 3 bases, and 7 bases lay outside the gene matches. In DNA, the CDR3 is TGTGCCAGTAGTATGATTAGCGGGAGAGGTACCGGGGAGCTGTTTTTT. Residues: CASSMISGRGTGELFF.

In DNA form, the CDR3 reads TGTGCCAGCAGCTTCTACTCTGGAAACACCATATATTTT. Residues: CASSFYSGNTIYF. The rearrangement joins TRBV11-3 to TRBJ1-3; D not certain. Between the trimmed V and J ends, which lost 3 bases and 0 bases, there was a span of 3 bases. Germline V gives CDR1 SGHNT, CDR2 YENEEA. This CDR3 contains 13 residues.